The 26 T cell receptor beta chains below were found in one sample sequenced in a study of cytomegalovirus exposure and HLA in healthy donors. PCR involved 60 Vbeta and 13 Jbeta primers. Measured with immunoSEQ multiplex PCR; TCRdb has only the in-frame clones, and not every one. The sample yields roughly 100,000 clones, about three quarters seen once. Sample: PBMCs. The receptors derive from a female donor in good health and CMV-seropositive.

V is TRBV5-5 and J is TRBJ2-1, with a tentative D call TRBD2 (6 bases). Germline V gene lookup returns CDR1 SGHKS and CDR2 YYEKEE (reference sequence). Deletions cut 0 bases from V and 0 bases from J, with 10 bases between. CDR3 size: 16 residues. The CDR3 is CASSLGGGSSYNEQFF. CDR3 DNA sequence: TGTGCCAGCAGCTTGGGTGGAGGGAGCTCCTACAATGAGCAGTTCTTC.

The rearrangement uses TRBV10-3 and TRBJ2-5, with 7 positions matching TRBD2. Per the germline V gene, CDR1 is ENHRY and CDR2 is SYGVKD. After removal of 7 bases from V and 2 bases from J, the junction contained 4 bases not matched to a gene. CDR3 length: 13 residues. CDR3 sequence: CAINSGAQETQYF. The CDR3, as DNA: TGTGCCATCAACAGCGGGGCACAAGAGACCCAGTACTTC.

This chain links TRBV14 with TRBJ2-7; D ambiguous. The CDR3 covers 9 residues. Per germline, CDR1 SGHDN and CDR2 FVKESK. V lost 11 bases, J lost 7 bases, and 9 bases lay in between. In DNA, the CDR3 is TGTGCCCGGGTTAGGGAGCAGTACTTC. Translation gives CARVREQYF.

To note about this clone: A junction boundary mismatches the germline segment, possibly from a read error. The J gene is TRBJ2-3, the V gene TRBV9, with 15 nucleotides matching TRBD2. CDR1 and CDR2 from the germline V gene are SGDLS and YYNGEE. This CDR3 contains 17 residues. CDR3 nucleotide sequence: TGCACGATCCTTCCCGGGACTAGCGGGGGGAGCACAGATACGCAGTATTTT. It yields the protein CTILPGTSGGSTDTQYF.

The genes are TRBV10-1 and TRBJ2-1; 8 bases match TRBD2. Germline lookup yields CDR1 WNHNN and CDR2 SYGVQD (reference sequence). The CDR3 extends over 14 amino acids. Unmatched junction bases numbered 6, after V lost 5 bases and J lost 6 bases. The CDR3 loop is CASSFSAGANEQFF. The CDR3 DNA sequence: TGCGCCAGCAGTTTTTCAGCGGGAGCCAATGAGCAGTTCTTC.

V and J are TRBV9 and TRBJ2-5; D gene ambiguous. CDR3 length: 14 amino acids. V lost 2 bases to trimming and J lost 1 base, with 9 bases between them. Germline loops: CDR1 SGDLS, CDR2 YYNGEE. CDR3 sequence reads: CASSVGPRQETQYF. As DNA, the CDR3 is TGTGCCAGCAGCGTGGGCCCCCGCCAAGAGACCCAGTACTTC.

The chain couples TRBV7-9 to TRBJ1-4, with 8 bases aligning to TRBD1. Trimming removed 5 bases from V and 10 bases from J; junction bases left unmatched: 15. Germline V gene sequence: CDR1 SEHNR, CDR2 FQNEAQ (reference sequence). The CDR3 covers 16 residues. Here the CDR3 DNA reads TGTGCCAGCAGCCCTTGGACGGGACAGGTTTTGAGAAAACTGTTTTTT. It yields the protein CASSPWTGQVLRKLFF.

This clone was detected a few times. J is TRBJ1-1 and V is TRBV13; D is ambiguous. There are 15 residues in the CDR3. Germline V CDR1 and CDR2: PRHDT, FYEKMQ (reference sequence). Deletions cut 5 bases from V and 2 bases from J, with 15 bases between. The CDR3 sequence is CASSPLGGRNTEAFF. CDR3 nucleotides: TGTGCCAGCAGCCCACTAGGCGGAAGAAACACTGAAGCTTTCTTT.

V gene TRBV19 combines with J gene TRBJ2-2; 9 bases align to TRBD2. Germline V CDR1 and CDR2: LNHDA, SQIVND (reference sequence). CDR3 size: 15 residues. V lost 1 base, J lost 4 bases, and 1 base stayed unmatched. The chain's CDR3 is CASSIGRGGTGELFF. In DNA, the CDR3 is TGTGCCAGTAGTATAGGGCGGGGGGGCACCGGGGAGCTGTTTTTT.

The CDR3 DNA is TGCGCCAGCAGCTTGGTAGCGGGAGGTGGAGAGACCCAGTACTTC. It yields the protein CASSLVAGGGETQYF. The gene calls are TRBV5-1 and TRBJ2-5; 10 bases agree with TRBD2. J gave up 4 bases and V 0 bases, and 3 bases lay outside the gene matches. CDR1 and CDR2 from the germline V gene are SGHRS and YFSETQ. The CDR3 loop spans 15 amino acids.

The chain links TRBV30 to TRBJ2-7, with a weak D call TRBD1 (5 bases). Deletions cut 0 bases from V and 6 bases from J, with 12 bases between. The CDR3 extends over 13 amino acids. Looked up from germline, CDR1 is GTSNPN and CDR2 is SVGIG (reference sequence). CDR3: CAWSVTDLREQYF. CDR3 bases: TGTGCCTGGAGTGTGACAGATCTACGCGAGCAGTACTTC.

This clone showed up just a few times. The junction differs from germline at one of its ends, possibly a read error. The chain combines TRBV7-7 with TRBJ2-5; TRBD2 might be the D (5 bases). CDR3 length: 13 residues. CDR1 and CDR2 from the germline V gene are SSHAT and FNYEAQ (reference sequence). CDR3 coding DNA: TGTGCTAGCAGCCAGACTACGAAAGAGACCCAGTACTTC. Translation: CASSQTTKETQYF.

The genes are TRBV4-2 and TRBJ1-4, with TRBD1 matching 11 bases. Trimming cost V 0 bases and J 3 bases; bases outside gene matches: 9. Germline loops: CDR1 LGHNA, CDR2 YNFKEQ. The CDR3 consists of 19 residues. The CDR3 DNA reads as TGTGCCAGCAGCCAAGAGGGGACAGGGGGTACGATGGCTAATGAAAAACTGTTTTTT. Amino acids: CASSQEGTGGTMANEKLFF.

This chain links TRBV27 with TRBJ1-2; 8 nucleotides match TRBD1. The V gene end was trimmed by 4 bases and the J gene end by 7 bases; junction bases not matched to a gene: 5. This CDR3 comprises 13 residues. Germline assignment: CDR1 MNHEY and CDR2 SMNVEV (reference sequence). This CDR3 reads CASSSTGAGGYTF. The CDR3 DNA sequence: TGTGCCAGCAGTTCGACAGGGGCGGGTGGCTACACCTTC.

The gene calls are TRBV10-2 and TRBJ2-7; D gene uncertain. Germline V gene sequence: CDR1 WSHSY, CDR2 SAAADI. Trimming shortened V by 6 bases and J by 4 bases, and 7 bases separated the two germline ends. The CDR3 runs to 11 residues. The CDR3 coding sequence is TGCGCCAGCAGGACTGAGTACGAGCAGTACTTC. Protein: CASRTEYEQYF.

This rearrangement joins TRBV19 to TRBJ1-1; D call uncertain. The CDR3 runs to 15 residues. Germline values: CDR1 LNHDA, CDR2 SQIVND (reference sequence). V was trimmed by 2 bases and J by 1 base, leaving 11 bases between them. The CDR3 loop reads CASSITWAGNTEAFF. The CDR3 DNA sequence: TGTGCCAGTAGTATAACCTGGGCCGGGAACACTGAAGCTTTCTTT.

This chain connects TRBV7-3 to TRBJ2-3; no clear D gene. V lost 5 bases and J lost 5, with 8 bases in between. This CDR3 is 12 amino acids long. Germline CDR1 is SGHTA and CDR2 is FQGTGA. The CDR3 sequence is CASSHFVDTQYF. CDR3 nucleotides: TGTGCCAGCAGCCACTTCGTAGATACGCAGTATTTT.

This chain connects TRBV15 to TRBJ1-5, with 7 bases lining up with TRBD1. With V trimmed by 4 bases and J by 5 bases, 5 bases remained unmatched. This CDR3 spans 14 amino acids. The germline CDR1 and CDR2 sequences are LNHNV and YYDKDF (reference sequence). Here the CDR3 DNA reads TGTGCCACCAGCATACGACAGGGCCATCAGCCCCAGCATTTT. Translated, it gives CATSIRQGHQPQHF.

The chain is built from TRBV15 and TRBJ2-7; a weak D match, TRBD1 (6 bases). This CDR3 contains 15 residues. Trimming shortened V by 5 bases and J by 1 base, and 15 bases separated the two germline ends. The V gene's germline CDR1 is LNHNV and CDR2 YYDKDF (reference sequence). CDR3 coding DNA: TGTGCCACCAGCGAGGGGGTGGCCCGGTCCTACGAGCAGTACTTC. Translated, it gives CATSEGVARSYEQYF.

The chain is built from TRBV19 and TRBJ2-6; D ambiguous. V lost 1 base and J lost 0, with 19 bases in between. This CDR3 contains 20 residues. Germline V gives CDR1 LNHDA, CDR2 SQIVND (reference sequence). The CDR3 sequence is CASSIAKFRHTSSGANVLTF. The CDR3 DNA is TGTGCCAGTAGTATAGCTAAGTTCAGGCATACAAGCTCTGGGGCCAACGTCCTGACTTTC.

V is TRBV28 and J is TRBJ2-7; a possible D gene is TRBD1 (6 bases). The CDR3 contains 13 residues. V shed 4 bases and J shed 6 bases, with 13 bases lying between them. Looked up from germline, CDR1 is MDHEN and CDR2 is SYDVKM. For the CDR3, the DNA is TGTGCCAGCAGTTACGCAGGGGTAACCGAGCAGTACTTC. Translating gives CASSYAGVTEQYF.

The rearrangement uses TRBV7-9 and TRBJ2-1; unclear D gene. Germline CDR1 is SEHNR and CDR2 is FQNEAQ (reference sequence). This CDR3 is built from 18 residues. Trimming took off 0 bases at V and 4 bases at J, with 19 bases between the two ends. The CDR3 spells CASSLAVSNNPRYNEQFF. Here the CDR3 DNA reads TGTGCCAGCAGCTTAGCGGTTTCAAACAATCCCCGTTACAATGAGCAGTTCTTC. The full variable domain, completed using reference TRBV7-9 and TRBJ2-1, is DTGVSQNPRHKITKRGQNVTFRCDPISEHNRLYWYRQTLGQGPEFLTYFQNEAQLEKSRLLSDRFSAERPKGSFSTLEIQRTEQGDSAMYLCASSLAVSNNPRYNEQFFGPGTRLTVL.

The V call is TRBV6-5, the J call TRBJ1-5, with D hard to call. Germline V gives CDR1 MNHEY, CDR2 SVGAGI. Trimming stripped 5 bases from V and 7 bases from J, with 12 bases between. The CDR3 loop spans 13 amino acids. For the CDR3, the DNA is TGTGCCAGCAGTCAACCTGGGCAGCAGCCCCAGCATTTT. As protein: CASSQPGQQPQHF.

The chain uses TRBV19 and TRBJ1-5; D uncertain. The germline CDR1 and CDR2 sequences are LNHDA and SQIVND (reference sequence). V was pared by 3 bases and J by 4 bases, with 7 bases between. This CDR3 spans 13 amino acids. As DNA, the CDR3 is TGTGCCAGTAGTATTCAGGTTAATCAGCCCCAGCATTTT. Encoded protein: CASSIQVNQPQHF.

The rearrangement joins TRBV11-2 to TRBJ1-2; tentatively, D is TRBD1 (6 bases). V dropped 5 bases and J dropped 5 bases, with 21 bases sitting between them. The CDR3 sequence is 16 residues long. The germline CDR1 and CDR2 sequences are SGHAT and FQNNGV. Here the CDR3 reads CASSLTQKTGHYGYTF. Here the CDR3 DNA reads TGTGCCAGCAGCCTAACCCAGAAGACAGGACATTATGGCTACACCTTC.

V is TRBV5-6 and J is TRBJ2-7; 9 bases are shared with TRBD1. V lost 4 bases, J lost 2 bases, and 10 bases stayed unmatched. Germline CDR1 is SGHDT and CDR2 is YYEEEE. CDR3 size: 16 residues. The CDR3, as DNA: TGTGCCAGCAGCCCTTACCGGGACAGGGAAACCTACGAGCAGTACTTC. Amino acid sequence: CASSPYRDRETYEQYF.